This TCR beta chain stems from a study of blood T cells in healthy people across ages. PCR was performed a second time for about 6 to 12 cycles using a sample-barcoded 5' primer and a J-beta primer mix. Using its own MiXCR run on the 5' RACE reads, TCRdb lists one record per CDR3 protein. The sample holds hundreds of thousands of distinct CDR3 sequences, approximately 21% seen once. The sample holds a few counts of this clonotype. V was pared by 0 bases and J by 2 bases, with 21 bases between. This CDR3 contains 19 residues. The germline V gene has CDR1 LNHNV and CDR2 YYDKDF (reference sequence). This TCR derives from a man in his 70s in good health. Sequencing input: blood. The rearrangement joins TRBV15 to TRBJ2-3; D not resolved. CDR3 sequence reads: CATSRDSSVLNLNTDTQYF. The CDR3 coding sequence is TGTGCCACCAGCAGAGATTCGAGTGTCCTCAACCTAAACACAGATACGCAGTATTTT.